The rows below give T cell receptor beta chains drawn from one sample of a study of esophageal squamous cell carcinoma under preoperative chemotherapy. TCRdb re-called the PCR reads with MiXCR, one entry per CDR3 protein. The sample yields 13,000 or so distinct CDR3 sequences, 45% to 60% seen once. This sample was taken from a patient given preoperative chemotherapy. These receptors were collected from a human donor with esophageal squamous cell carcinoma. The donor label of this sample is uncertain. Each CDR3 is given with its conserved first and last residue. D genes are given only for firm matches. For some rows the clone size is stated as once, few or many, or as a class when expanded; others skip it.

>-|few|TRBV6-1|TRBJ2-5
TGTGCCAGCAGTGTAGGGTCAGGCCAAGAGACCCAGTACTTC
CASSVGSGQETQYF
>TRBD1|many|TRBV6-1|TRBJ2-1
TGTGCCAGCAGTAGGACAGGGTTATACAATGAGCAGTTCTTC
CASSRTGLYNEQFF
>TRBD2|once|TRBV6-1|TRBJ2-3
TGTGCCAGCAGTCCGCTAGCGGGTTTCACAGATACGCAGTATTTT
CASSPLAGFTDTQYF
>-|once|TRBV7-2|TRBJ2-3
TGTGCCGGGAGACGGAACAGGGACGTAGAGACGCAGTATTTT
CAGRRNRDVETQYF
>TRBD2|large|TRBV6-1|TRBJ2-3
TGTGCCAGCTCGGAGGGAAAACTAGCGGGAGGACGGTACAATGAGCAGTTCTTT
CASSEGKLAGGRYNEQFF
>TRBD2|few|TRBV6-4|TRBJ2-1
TGTGCCAGCAGTGACGGGACTAGCTACAATGAGCAGTTCTTC
CASSDGTSYNEQFF
>TRBD2|-|TRBV10-3|TRBJ2-4
TGCGCCACGGGAGGGGGAGCCAAATTCACGCAGTATTTC
CATGGGAKFTQYF
>TRBD2|-|TRBV6-1|TRBJ2-4
TGTGCCAGCCGCGAATCGGGGGGGAGAGCCAAAAATACGCAGTACTTC
CASRESGGRAKNTQYF
>-|-|TRBV10-1|TRBJ2-3
TGCGCCAGGAGTGAGGGGGGACAGCGGGCAGAGACGCAGTATTTC
CARSEGGQRAETQYF
>TRBD2|-|TRBV6-1|TRBJ2-3
TGTGCCAGCGGGGGAGCGGGGGGAAGGGGCACAGAGACGCAGTATTTT
CASGGAGGRGTETQYF
>TRBD2|few|TRBV7-7|TRBJ2-5
TGTGCTAGCAGCTTAGGACTAGCGGGAGGGAAAGAGACCCAGTACTTC
CASSLGLAGGKETQYF
>-|-|TRBV7-2|TRBJ2-4
TGTGCCAGCAGCCCACCGGGGCGGAGAGCGAAAGATACTCAGTACTTC
CASSPPGRRAKDTQYF
>-|medium-sized|TRBV6-1|TRBJ2-1
TGTGCCAGCAGTGAGGGGGGACGGCAGTTCTTC
CASSEGGRQFF
>-|-|TRBV10-3|TRBJ2-5
TGTGCCGGGGGTTCTGGGGGGCGTGACCCAGAGACCCAGTACTTC
CAGGSGGRDPETQYF
>-|-|TRBV6-1|TRBJ2-3
TGTGCCAGCAGTAAGCAAAGGGGGTCTAGCACAGATACGCAGTATTTT
CASSKQRGSSTDTQYF
>-|-|TRBV6-5|TRBJ2-5
TGTGCCAGCAGTTACGGTACAGGTCAAGAGACCCAGTACTTC
CASSYGTGQETQYF
>TRBD2|once|TRBV7-6|TRBJ2-3
TGTGCCAGCAGCACCTACCGGACTAGCGGGGGCACAGATACGCAGTATTTT
CASSTYRTSGGTDTQYF
>-|-|TRBV12-3/TRBV12-4|TRBJ2-3
TGTGCCAGCAGTTTAGGGGGTGGTGGCACAGATACGCAGTATTTT
CASSLGGGGTDTQYF